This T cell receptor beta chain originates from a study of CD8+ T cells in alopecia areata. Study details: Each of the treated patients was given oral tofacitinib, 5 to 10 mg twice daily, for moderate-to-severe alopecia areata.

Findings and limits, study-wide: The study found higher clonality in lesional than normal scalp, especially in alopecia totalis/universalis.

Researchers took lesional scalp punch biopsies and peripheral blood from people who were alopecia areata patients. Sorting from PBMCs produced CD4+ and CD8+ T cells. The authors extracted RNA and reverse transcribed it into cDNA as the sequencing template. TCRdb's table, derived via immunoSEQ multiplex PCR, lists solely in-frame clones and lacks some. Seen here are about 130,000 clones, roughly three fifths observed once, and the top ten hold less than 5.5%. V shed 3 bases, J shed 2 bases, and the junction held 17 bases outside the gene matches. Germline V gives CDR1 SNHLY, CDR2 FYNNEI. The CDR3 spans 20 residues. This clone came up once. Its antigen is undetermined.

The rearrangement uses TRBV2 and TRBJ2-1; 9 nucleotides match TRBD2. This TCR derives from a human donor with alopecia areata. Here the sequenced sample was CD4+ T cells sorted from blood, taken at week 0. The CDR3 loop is CASSDRRRTGLASTYNEQFF. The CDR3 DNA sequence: TGTGCCAGCAGTGATCGTAGGAGAACGGGACTAGCTTCGACCTACAATGAGCAGTTCTTC.